These T cell receptor beta chains were read from a single sample in a study of shared clonotypes between healthy human individuals. Clones were sequenced by immunoSEQ multiplex PCR, and TCRdb holds only the in-frame ones, with some missing. The table has over 1.5 million clones, approximately 98% seen once. Sequences were obtained from naive CD4+ T cells sorted from blood. All receptors derive from a man younger than 40 in good health. CDR3s include the opening cysteine and the closing phenylalanine or tryptophan. D genes are given only for firm matches. Only part of the rows carry a size: once, few, many, or a class if the clone is expanded.

d_gene: TRBD1; abundance: NA; v_gene: TRBV6-5; j_gene: TRBJ1-2; CDR3nt: TGTGCCAGCAGAACAGGACAGGGGGCGGATGGCTACACCTTC; CDR3aa: CASRTGQGADGYTF
d_gene: NA; abundance: once; v_gene: TRBV19; j_gene: TRBJ2-5; CDR3nt: TGTGCCAGTAGTATAGTAGCCCAAGAGACCCAGTACTTC; CDR3aa: CASSIVAQETQYF
d_gene: NA; abundance: NA; v_gene: TRBV6-5; j_gene: TRBJ1-2; CDR3nt: TGTGCCAGCAGTTACTCGGGGGGCCTGTCTTATGGCTACACCTTC; CDR3aa: CASSYSGGLSYGYTF
d_gene: NA; abundance: NA; v_gene: TRBV5-6; j_gene: TRBJ1-2; CDR3nt: TGTGCCAGCAGCTTGGGCGTTCTACTGGGCGGCGGCTACACCTTC; CDR3aa: CASSLGVLLGGGYTF
d_gene: NA; abundance: NA; v_gene: TRBV28; j_gene: TRBJ1-1; CDR3nt: TGTGCCAGCAGTCCCGGGACGGGGAACACTGAAGCTTTCTTT; CDR3aa: CASSPGTGNTEAFF
d_gene: TRBD2; abundance: NA; v_gene: TRBV7-3; j_gene: TRBJ2-7; CDR3nt: TGTGCCAGCAGCTTAGCGGGAGGACCCCACGAGCAGTACTTC; CDR3aa: CASSLAGGPHEQYF
d_gene: NA; abundance: NA; v_gene: TRBV5-6; j_gene: TRBJ1-1; CDR3nt: TGTGCCAGCAGCTTGTCTAGGAGATCGAACACTGAAGCTTTCTTT; CDR3aa: CASSLSRRSNTEAFF
d_gene: NA; abundance: NA; v_gene: TRBV18; j_gene: TRBJ2-7; CDR3nt: TGTGCCAGCTCACCACTCGGGGGGCGGGAGCAGTACTTC; CDR3aa: CASSPLGGREQYF
d_gene: NA; abundance: NA; v_gene: TRBV28; j_gene: TRBJ2-7; CDR3nt: TGTGCCAGCAGCTTATGGCGATCTTTAGGGTCCTACGAGCAGTACTTC; CDR3aa: CASSLWRSLGSYEQYF
d_gene: NA; abundance: NA; v_gene: TRBV7-8; j_gene: TRBJ2-3; CDR3nt: TGTGCCAGCAGCTTAGCTGGGGACCCCGGGACCCCTACTCTTACGCAGTATTTT; CDR3aa: CASSLAGDPGTPTLTQYF
d_gene: TRBD1; abundance: NA; v_gene: TRBV18; j_gene: TRBJ1-4; CDR3nt: TGTGCCAGCTCACGGACAGGTGGCGAAAAACTGTTTTTT; CDR3aa: CASSRTGGEKLFF
d_gene: NA; abundance: NA; v_gene: TRBV6-6; j_gene: TRBJ1-5; CDR3nt: TGTGCCATTTCGAGGGGCGCGTATCAGCCCCAGCATTTT; CDR3aa: CAISRGAYQPQHF
d_gene: TRBD1; abundance: NA; v_gene: TRBV19; j_gene: TRBJ2-7; CDR3nt: TGTGCCAGTAGTCCATACGACCGGGACAGGGCACCCGAGCAGTACTTC; CDR3aa: CASSPYDRDRAPEQYF
d_gene: NA; abundance: once; v_gene: TRBV18; j_gene: TRBJ1-5; CDR3nt: TGTGCCAGCTCACCAGATCTGGGCAATCAGCCCCAGCATTTT; CDR3aa: CASSPDLGNQPQHF
d_gene: NA; abundance: NA; v_gene: TRBV27; j_gene: TRBJ2-5; CDR3nt: TGTGCCAGCAGTTTAGTGGGGTTTAGTGAGACCCAGTACTTC; CDR3aa: CASSLVGFSETQYF
d_gene: TRBD1; abundance: NA; v_gene: TRBV6-5; j_gene: TRBJ2-7; CDR3nt: TGTGCCAGCACGGACAGGGCTGACGAGCAGTACTTC; CDR3aa: CASTDRADEQYF
d_gene: NA; abundance: NA; v_gene: TRBV5-4; j_gene: TRBJ1-2; CDR3nt: TGTGCCAGCAGCTGGGCCGTGAGAGGGCTAGGTAACTATGGCTACACCTTC; CDR3aa: CASSWAVRGLGNYGYTF
d_gene: TRBD1; abundance: NA; v_gene: TRBV5-1; j_gene: TRBJ1-4; CDR3nt: TGCGCCAGCAGCCTAATACACTTCTGGGACAGGGGATCGGAAAAACTGTTTTTT; CDR3aa: CASSLIHFWDRGSEKLFF
d_gene: TRBD1; abundance: NA; v_gene: TRBV16; j_gene: TRBJ2-1; CDR3nt: TGTGCCAGCAGCCAATATGCGAGACAGGGAAACAATGAGCAGTTCTTC; CDR3aa: CASSQYARQGNNEQFF
d_gene: TRBD1; abundance: once; v_gene: TRBV7-7; j_gene: TRBJ2-7; CDR3nt: TGTGCCAGCAGCTTAGCGCAATCAGGGGGCGCCGAGCAGTACTTC; CDR3aa: CASSLAQSGGAEQYF
d_gene: TRBD1; abundance: NA; v_gene: TRBV5-1; j_gene: TRBJ2-7; CDR3nt: TGCGCCAGCAGCTCGGCCGGGACAGGACTACGCAAGCAGTACTTC; CDR3aa: CASSSAGTGLRKQYF
d_gene: NA; abundance: once; v_gene: TRBV5-4; j_gene: TRBJ2-1; CDR3nt: TGTGCCAGCAGCTTACCGGGAGTCAATGAGCAGTTCTTC; CDR3aa: CASSLPGVNEQFF
d_gene: NA; abundance: NA; v_gene: TRBV5-1; j_gene: TRBJ2-3; CDR3nt: TGCGCCAGCAGCCCGAGGACTAGCACAGATACGCAGTATTTT; CDR3aa: CASSPRTSTDTQYF
d_gene: NA; abundance: NA; v_gene: TRBV7-6; j_gene: TRBJ2-7; CDR3nt: TGTGCCAGCAGCTCCTTCGCCTCCGGGGACTACGAGCAGTACTTC; CDR3aa: CASSSFASGDYEQYF
d_gene: NA; abundance: NA; v_gene: TRBV5-1; j_gene: TRBJ2-5; CDR3nt: TGCGCCAGCAGCTTGGGGCTAGGGGGGCACTACCAAGAGACCCAGTACTTC; CDR3aa: CASSLGLGGHYQETQYF
d_gene: TRBD1; abundance: NA; v_gene: TRBV6-1; j_gene: TRBJ2-5; CDR3nt: TGTGCCAGCTCAGAACGACAGGGCCGGGAATCCCAGTACTTC; CDR3aa: CASSERQGRESQYF